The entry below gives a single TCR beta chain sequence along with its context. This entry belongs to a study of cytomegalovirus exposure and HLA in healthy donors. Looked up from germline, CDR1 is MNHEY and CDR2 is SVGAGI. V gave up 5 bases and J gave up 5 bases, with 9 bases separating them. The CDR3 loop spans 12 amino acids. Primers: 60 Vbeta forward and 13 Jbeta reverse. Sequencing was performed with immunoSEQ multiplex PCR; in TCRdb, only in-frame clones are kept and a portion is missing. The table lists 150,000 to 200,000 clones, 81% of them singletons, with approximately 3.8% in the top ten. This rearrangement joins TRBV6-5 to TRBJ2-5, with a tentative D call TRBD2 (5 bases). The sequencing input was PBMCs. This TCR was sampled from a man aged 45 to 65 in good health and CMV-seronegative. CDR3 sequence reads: CASSQPGETQYF. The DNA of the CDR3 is TGTGCCAGCAGTCAGCCGGGGGAGACCCAGTACTTC.